The following is a T cell receptor beta chain sequence with its context. This specimen comes from a study of T-cell reconstitution after alpha-beta-depleted transplantation in children. The J segment lost 8 bases and the V segment lost 2 bases, leaving 10 bases of the junction unmatched. This CDR3 is 17 amino acids long. Germline CDR1 reads MGHRA; CDR2 reads YSYEKL. During its preparation, the TCRbeta library received unique molecular identifiers. TCRdb fed the PCR reads into MiXCR, producing one record per CDR3 protein. Among some 260,000 distinct CDR3 sequences listed, roughly a quarter were seen once.

The chain uses TRBV4-1 and TRBJ1-4; 11 bases match TRBD1. Sequenced material: PBMCs, mostly from graft donor cells, taken 360 days after TCRalphabeta/CD19-depleted stem cell transplant. This TCR was recovered from a female patient under 10 years old who had a stem cell transplant for congenital amegakaryocytic thrombocytopenia, so the T cells may come from the graft donor. CDR3 in amino acids: CASSQPLGTGGREKLFF. The DNA for the CDR3 is TGCGCCAGCAGCCAACCTCTCGGGACAGGGGGAAGAGAAAAACTGTTTTTT.